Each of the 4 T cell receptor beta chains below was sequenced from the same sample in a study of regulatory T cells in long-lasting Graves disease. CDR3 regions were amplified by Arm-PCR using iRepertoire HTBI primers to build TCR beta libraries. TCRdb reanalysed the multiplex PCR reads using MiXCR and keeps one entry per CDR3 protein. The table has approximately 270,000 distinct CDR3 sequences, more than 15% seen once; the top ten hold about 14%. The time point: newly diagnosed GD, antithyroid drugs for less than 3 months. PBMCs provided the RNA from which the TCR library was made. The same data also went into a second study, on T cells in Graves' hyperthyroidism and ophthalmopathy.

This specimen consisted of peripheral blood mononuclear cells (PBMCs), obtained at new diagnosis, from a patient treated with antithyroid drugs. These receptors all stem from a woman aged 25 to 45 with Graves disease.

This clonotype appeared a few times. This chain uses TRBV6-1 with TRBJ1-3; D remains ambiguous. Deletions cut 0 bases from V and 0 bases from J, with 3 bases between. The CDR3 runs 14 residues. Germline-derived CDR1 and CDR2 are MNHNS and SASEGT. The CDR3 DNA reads TGTGCCAGCAGTGAAGCAGGCTCTGGAAACACCATATATTTT. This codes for CASSEAGSGNTIYF.

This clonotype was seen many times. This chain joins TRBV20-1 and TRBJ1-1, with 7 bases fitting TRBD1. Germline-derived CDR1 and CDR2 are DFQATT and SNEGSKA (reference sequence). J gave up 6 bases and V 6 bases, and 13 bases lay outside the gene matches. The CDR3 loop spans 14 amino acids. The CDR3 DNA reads TGCAGTGCCTCCGGGACAGCAATAATATCTGAAGCTTTCTTT. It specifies CSASGTAIISEAFF.

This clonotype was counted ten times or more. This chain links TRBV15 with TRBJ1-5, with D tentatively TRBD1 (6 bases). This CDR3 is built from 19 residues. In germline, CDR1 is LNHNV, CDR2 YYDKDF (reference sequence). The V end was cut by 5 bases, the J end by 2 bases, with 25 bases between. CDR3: CATSGRHLGQPLGNQPQHF. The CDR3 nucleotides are TGTGCCACCAGCGGACGACACCTTGGACAGCCATTGGGCAATCAGCCCCAGCATTTT. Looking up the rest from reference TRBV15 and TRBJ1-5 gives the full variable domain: DAMVIQNPRYQVTQFGKPVTLSCSQTLNHNVMYWYQQKSSQAPKLLFHYYDKDFNNEADTPDNFQSRRPNTSFCFLDIRSPGLGDTAMYLCATSGRHLGQPLGNQPQHFGDGTRLSIL.

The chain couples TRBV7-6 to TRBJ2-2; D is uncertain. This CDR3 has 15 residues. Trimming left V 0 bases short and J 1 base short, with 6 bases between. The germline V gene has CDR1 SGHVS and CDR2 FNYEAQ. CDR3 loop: CASSLAQGNTGELFF. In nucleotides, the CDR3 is TGTGCCAGCAGCTTAGCGCAAGGGAACACCGGGGAGCTGTTTTTT.